The text below deals with one T cell receptor beta chain. The antigen remains unidentified. This sample was taken from a study of regulatory T cells in long-lasting Graves disease. Study-level results: Segments TRBV28, TRBJ1-2 and TRBJ2-5 showed preferential usage in persistent disease. The analysis examined peripheral blood only and excluded thyroid tissue.

The time point was: newly diagnosed GD, antithyroid drugs for less than 3 months. The TCR library was made from RNA extracted from PBMCs. Patients came through an endocrinology department, and that department was in Xi'an, China. V lost 5 bases and J 5 bases, leaving 9 bases between the germline ends. Germline CDR1 is MNHNS and CDR2 is SASEGT. This CDR3 has 13 amino acids. Researchers made TCR beta libraries by using iRepertoire HTBI primers and running Arm-PCR on CDR3 regions. Via MiXCR, TCRdb re-called the multiplex PCR reads, giving one row per CDR3 protein. The top ten hold 12% of the sample, which has 450,000 to 600,000 distinct CDR3 sequences, under 20% seen once. In addition, the sample was reused for a study of T cells in Graves' hyperthyroidism and ophthalmopathy. Turning to that study: The study used the HTBI primer set for a first-round RT-PCR of the TCR CDR3.

The chain employs TRBV6-1 and TRBJ1-4; D is unresolved. The input for sequencing was peripheral blood mononuclear cells (PBMCs), taken at new diagnosis, from a patient treated with antithyroid drugs. The TCR sequence derives from a man aged 40-49 years with Graves disease. The CDR3 loop is CASSRQENEKLFF. CDR3 nucleotide sequence: TGTGCCAGCAGTAGGCAGGAAAATGAAAAACTGTTTTTT.